Detailed here is one TCR beta chain. TCRdb re-called the 5' RACE reads with MiXCR, one entry per CDR3 protein. The sample yields approximately 430,000 distinct CDR3 sequences, about a quarter seen once. CDR1 and CDR2 from the germline V gene are SGHVS and FNYEAQ. The CDR3 extends over 14 amino acids. Trimming removed 5 bases at V and 0 bases at J, with 11 bases between. This entry comes from a study of T-cell memory formation after mild COVID-19. The sequence derives from an adult woman who had mild COVID-19 (a few samples of this study predate the infection). Cell type and time point are not known. This rearrangement joins TRBV7-6 to TRBJ2-7; the D is unclear. The material sequenced was PBMCs or a T cell subset sorted from them (not recorded which). The CDR3 loop reads CASSPRSSSYEQYF. DNA for the CDR3: TGTGCCAGCAGCCCCCGTTCGAGCTCCTACGAGCAGTACTTC.